One and the same sample provided the 3 T cell receptor beta chains below, sequenced in a study of shared clonotypes between healthy human individuals. The protocol was immunoSEQ multiplex PCR, while the TCRdb copy is restricted to in-frame clones and leaves out a portion. The sample shows hundreds of thousands of clones, roughly 98% of them seen only once. Terminally differentiated effector memory CD45RA+ cells were excluded from the naive CD8 cells, which were CD45RO-negative and positively selected for CCR7. The sample taken for sequencing was naive CD8+ T cells sorted from blood. These receptors all stem from a man aged 25-45 years in good health.

The J gene is TRBJ2-7, the V gene TRBV7-9; weak D call: TRBD2 (5 bases). V lost 5 bases to trimming and J lost 6 bases, with 11 bases between them. In germline, CDR1 is SEHNR, CDR2 FQNEAQ (reference sequence). The CDR3 extends over 12 amino acids. CDR3 loop: CASSPGSLEQYF. CDR3 DNA sequence: TGTGCCAGCAGCCCGGGGAGCCTCGAGCAGTACTTC.

The chain combines TRBV5-5 with TRBJ2-7, with D tentatively TRBD1 (6 bases). V was cut by 4 bases and J by 5 bases, with 10 bases left in between. Germline values: CDR1 SGHKS, CDR2 YYEKEE (reference sequence). CDR3 length: 12 amino acids. As DNA, the CDR3 is TGTGCCAGCAGCCAGGGGACCCACGAGCAGTACTTC. As protein: CASSQGTHEQYF.

V gene TRBV5-1 combines with J gene TRBJ2-7, with D unclear. The V and J ends lost 0 bases and 1 base respectively, with 8 bases between them. CDR1 is SGHRS and CDR2 is YFSETQ in the germline V gene. The CDR3 is 14 residues long. CDR3 nucleotide sequence: TGCGCCAGCAGCTTGGGGTGGCAGTCCTACGAGCAGTACTTC. The encoded protein is CASSLGWQSYEQYF.